What follows is one TCR beta chain and its context. Its cognate antigen is unknown. 13 Jbeta primers and 60 Vbeta primers were used for the PCR. Per the original methods: In a later analysis, approximately 80 million unique TCR beta chains included roughly 11 million shared by two or more donors. The data were produced by immunoSEQ multiplex PCR, yet TCRdb's version contains in-frame clones alone and is incomplete. D and trimming were read from the DNA, whereas the V and J calls and clone size are those reported in that table. The table lists more than 140,000 clones, around three fifths of them singletons. CDR1 LNHDA and CDR2 SQIVND come from the germline V gene (reference sequence). The CDR3 is made up of 12 amino acids. The V gene lost 5 bases and the J gene lost 5 bases, with 10 bases spanning the gap. The data originate from a study of cytomegalovirus exposure and HLA in healthy donors. On the study more broadly: HLA-typed donors contributed approximately 86 million unique TCRs, which were held in an early data release.

Study observations and caveats: Investigators reported 150 to 200 TCR beta chains as tied to cytomegalovirus.

This clonotype was sampled from a woman in her 30s in good health and CMV-seropositive. V and J are TRBV19 and TRBJ2-7; tentative D call: TRBD1 (6 bases). Sequenced material: PBMCs. CDR3 loop: CASSQGYHEQYF. CDR3 nucleotides: TGTGCCAGTAGTCAGGGGTACCACGAGCAGTACTTC.